The 31 T cell receptor beta chains reported below all come from one sample, sequenced in a study of blood T cell repertoires in COVID-19. Produced via immunoSEQ multiplex PCR; TCRdb's table is partial and in-frame only. The table records fewer than 300,000 clones, around 88% of them present only once. The sequenced material came from peripheral blood. The receptors were sampled from a young man with acute or convalescent COVID-19.

This chain connects TRBV2 to TRBJ2-5, with 12 bases fitting TRBD2. Germline CDR1 SNHLY, CDR2 FYNNEI. V trimming: 2 bases; J trimming: 7 bases; junction bases outside the gene matches: 11. CDR3 length: 17 amino acids. CDR3 region: CASSEWRTSGEAGTQYF. CDR3 sequence (DNA): TGTGCCAGCAGTGAATGGAGGACTAGCGGGGAGGCTGGGACCCAGTACTTC.

V usage is TRBV6-5 and J usage is TRBJ2-2; unclear D gene. With 8 bases removed from V and 3 bases from J, the gap between germline ends came to 7 bases. The germline V gene encodes CDR1 MNHEY and CDR2 SVGAGI. This CDR3 is 12 amino acids long. This CDR3 is CASSDDTGELFF. For the CDR3, the DNA is TGTGCCAGCTCAGATGACACCGGGGAGCTGTTTTTT.

V is TRBV11-3 and J is TRBJ2-2; D perhaps matches TRBD1 (5 bases). The CDR3 sequence is 14 residues long. Trimming removed 0 bases from V and 5 bases from J, with 7 bases in between. Germline V gene sequence: CDR1 SGHNT, CDR2 YENEEA. The CDR3 sequence: CASSLDAGTGELFF. The DNA of the CDR3 is TGTGCCAGCAGCTTAGATGCAGGGACCGGGGAGCTGTTTTTT.

The rearrangement links TRBV7-2 to TRBJ1-1; 9 positions match TRBD1. The CDR3 loop spans 14 amino acids. Germline assignment: CDR1 SGHTA and CDR2 FQGNSA. With V trimmed by 5 bases and J by 8 bases, 9 bases remained unmatched. In DNA form, the CDR3 reads TGTGCCAGCAGCCAAGTTACCGGGACAGGGGAAGCTTTCTTT. This sequence encodes CASSQVTGTGEAFF.

This chain uses TRBV18 with TRBJ1-2; TRBD1 is a possible D gene (6 bases). Looked up from germline, CDR1 is KGHSH and CDR2 is LQKENI. The CDR3 has 17 amino acids. Trimming pared 5 bases from V and 6 bases from J, leaving 25 bases between. The CDR3 DNA follows: TGTGCCAGCTCAAAAGAATATGGGGACACCTCTCACGATGGCTACACCTTC. It yields the protein CASSKEYGDTSHDGYTF.

V usage is TRBV5-1 and J usage is TRBJ2-3, with a weak D call TRBD1 (7 bases). This CDR3 contains 17 residues. The V end was cut by 4 bases, the J end by 0 bases, with 18 bases between. Germline CDR1 and CDR2: SGHRS and YFSETQ. Here the CDR3 DNA reads TGCGCCAGCAGCCAATCCCTCGCAGGGGGGAGCACAGATACGCAGTATTTT. Protein product: CASSQSLAGGSTDTQYF.

The chain employs TRBV2 and TRBJ2-3, with 12 bases aligning to TRBD2. The CDR3 extends over 18 amino acids. Trimming cost V 1 base and J 2 bases; bases outside gene matches: 7. Germline V gene sequence: CDR1 SNHLY, CDR2 FYNNEI. The DNA of the CDR3 is TGTGCCAGCAGTGAAGGAAAGCTAGCGGGGGGGTTCACAGATACGCAGTATTTT. This gives the protein CASSEGKLAGGFTDTQYF.

This clone was detected once. This chain uses TRBV28 with TRBJ2-1; maybe TRBD2 (5 bases). Germline assignment: CDR1 MDHEN and CDR2 SYDVKM. The CDR3 is 11 amino acids. Trimming shortened V by 3 bases and J by 8 bases, and 5 bases separated the two germline ends. CDR3 region: CASSLRDEQFF. CDR3 DNA sequence: TGTGCCAGCAGTTTGCGGGATGAGCAGTTCTTC. Full variable domain (rest looked up from reference TRBV28 and TRBJ2-1): DVKVTQSSRYLVKRTGEKVFLECVQDMDHENMFWYRQDPGLGLRLIYFSYDVKMKEKGDIPEGYSVSREKKERFSLILESASTNQTSMYLCASSLRDEQFFGPGTRLTVL.

The chain combines TRBV6-4 with TRBJ2-5; the match to TRBD2 covers 7 bases. After removal of 7 bases from V and 2 bases from J, the junction contained 7 bases not matched to a gene. Germline-derived CDR1 and CDR2 are MRHNA and SNTAGT. The CDR3 loop spans 14 amino acids. The CDR3 region is CASKGLTYQETQYF. As DNA, the CDR3 is TGTGCCAGCAAGGGACTAACTTATCAAGAGACCCAGTACTTC.

This chain uses TRBV5-8 with TRBJ1-2; 8 bases are a match to TRBD1. The V and J ends lost 2 bases and 6 bases, in that order; junction bases with no gene match: 6. The CDR3 totals 14 residues. Germline lookup yields CDR1 SGHTS and CDR2 YDEGEE. DNA for the CDR3: TGTGCCAGCAGCTTTATAAGGACAGGGCATGGCTACACCTTC. Translating it yields CASSFIRTGHGYTF.

The genes are TRBV9 and TRBJ1-1; D might be TRBD1 (5 bases). V lost 4 bases, J lost 3 bases, and 13 bases lay in between. Germline values: CDR1 SGDLS, CDR2 YYNGEE. This CDR3 spans 14 amino acids. This chain's CDR3 is CASSTTDTDTEAFF. The CDR3 DNA follows: TGTGCCAGCAGCACCACGGACACGGACACTGAAGCTTTCTTT.

The CDR3 loop reads CASTEGQGRSYEQYF. In DNA, the CDR3 is TGTGCCAGCACAGAGGGACAGGGTCGCTCCTACGAGCAGTACTTC. This chain uses TRBV28 with TRBJ2-7; 9 nucleotides match TRBD1. Germline trimming cut 7 bases from V and 0 bases from J; bases unmatched to any gene: 7. Germline CDR1 and CDR2: MDHEN and SYDVKM. The CDR3 loop spans 15 amino acids.

This rearrangement joins TRBV5-1 to TRBJ1-2; D is perhaps TRBD1 (5 bases). V was trimmed by 0 bases and J by 0 bases, leaving 9 bases between them. Germline values: CDR1 SGHRS, CDR2 YFSETQ. The CDR3 sequence is 15 residues long. CDR3 sequence (DNA): TGCGCCAGCAGCTTGGCCCAGGGCCCTAACTATGGCTACACCTTC. This sequence encodes CASSLAQGPNYGYTF.

The chain has TRBV15 and TRBJ1-2; D gene unclear. Germline CDR1 and CDR2: LNHNV and YYDKDF (reference sequence). Deletions cut 5 bases from V and 4 bases from J, with 17 bases between. CDR3 length equals 15 residues. CDR3 DNA: TGTGCCACCAGCGCTGGATCCCGAGGCTTCTATGGCTACACCTTC. Its translation: CATSAGSRGFYGYTF.

The genes are TRBV20-1 and TRBJ2-7, with D hard to call. Germline CDR1 is DFQATT and CDR2 is SNEGSKA (reference sequence). The V end lost 3 bases, the J end lost 4 bases, and 16 bases lay between the germline ends. The CDR3 contains 14 residues. In DNA, the CDR3 is TGCAGTGCTAGTTCGGTCGAGCGATCTTACGAGCAGTACTTC. Amino acids: CSASSVERSYEQYF.

The chain employs TRBV3-1 (or the pseudogene TRBV3-2) and TRBJ1-2; D possibly corresponds to TRBD1 (6 bases). This CDR3 has 15 residues. The germline CDR1 and CDR2 sequences are LGHDT and YNNKEL (reference sequence). Trimming took 1 base from V and 2 from J, leaving 11 bases between them. Here the CDR3 reads CASSQAGGGNYGYTF. In DNA form, the CDR3 reads TGTGCCAGCAGCCAAGCCGGCGGGGGCAACTATGGCTACACCTTC.

The rearrangement joins TRBV19 to TRBJ1-3; D not certain. The CDR3 spans 16 residues. Trimming cost V 5 bases and J 0 bases, with 14 bases left between them. Germline V lookup: CDR1 LNHDA, CDR2 SQIVND (reference sequence). The CDR3 sequence: CASSVLDSSSGNTIYF. In DNA form, the CDR3 reads TGTGCCAGTAGTGTGCTGGACTCAAGCTCTGGAAACACCATATATTTT.

The rearrangement joins TRBV5-1 to TRBJ2-1; TRBD1 matches at 10 bases. The germline CDR1 and CDR2 sequences are SGHRS and YFSETQ. J gave up 10 bases and V 5 bases, and 18 bases lay outside the gene matches. This CDR3 is built from 17 residues. The DNA for the CDR3 is TGCGCCAGCAGGCGGCCAACTTCCGGGACAGGGGTAGGCGAGCAGTTCTTC. Translated, it gives CASRRPTSGTGVGEQFF.

The chain links TRBV6-5 to TRBJ2-1; 9 bases line up with TRBD1. The CDR3 has 15 residues. The V gene end was trimmed by 6 bases and the J gene end by 6 bases; junction bases not matched to a gene: 9. Germline V gene lookup returns CDR1 MNHEY and CDR2 SVGAGI. The chain's CDR3 is CASRSGTGRSNEQFF. The CDR3 nucleotides are TGTGCCAGCAGATCCGGGACAGGGAGGTCCAATGAGCAGTTCTTC.

V and J are TRBV5-4 and TRBJ2-1, with D unresolved. Germline CDR1 SGHNT, CDR2 YYREEE (reference sequence). V dropped 0 bases and J dropped 9 bases, with 7 bases sitting between them. CDR3 length: 12 amino acids. CDR3 sequence reads: CASSLGVLEQFF. The CDR3 DNA follows: TGTGCCAGCAGCTTGGGAGTCCTTGAGCAGTTCTTC.

The gene calls are TRBV6-6 and TRBJ2-7; 14 bases are shared with TRBD2. The CDR3 has 15 amino acids. The ends lost 2 bases at V and 4 bases at J; junction bases unmatched: 1. Germline V gene data show CDR1 as MNHNY and CDR2 as SVGAGI (reference sequence). CDR3 loop: CASSYGLAGGYEQYF. In nucleotides, the CDR3 is TGTGCCAGCAGTTACGGACTAGCGGGAGGTTACGAGCAGTACTTC.

The V gene is TRBV11-1, the J gene TRBJ1-1; D is uncertain. Trimming left V 1 base short and J 5 bases short, with 11 bases between. Germline V lookup: CDR1 SGHAT, CDR2 FQDESV (reference sequence). The CDR3 has 14 residues. For the CDR3, the DNA is TGTGCCAGCAGCTTAGAGTTATCCAGAACTGAAGCTTTCTTT. This translates into CASSLELSRTEAFF.

The chain joins TRBV19 to TRBJ2-7; TRBD2 aligns across 7 bases. CDR1 is LNHDA and CDR2 is SQIVND in the germline V gene (reference sequence). The CDR3 sequence is 14 residues long. Trimming took 2 bases from V and 3 from J; bases not matched to a gene: 4. The chain's CDR3 is CASSIPGRNYEQYF. The CDR3, as DNA: TGTGCCAGTAGTATACCCGGGAGGAACTACGAGCAGTACTTC.

This clone was detected only once. The chain recombines TRBV6-5 with TRBJ1-1, with D perhaps matching TRBD1 (5 bases). The V gene lost 6 bases and the J gene lost 3 bases, with 17 bases spanning the gap. This CDR3 has 15 amino acids. Looked up from germline, CDR1 is MNHEY and CDR2 is SVGAGI. CDR3 sequence: CASRALFGGDTEAFF. The CDR3 DNA reads as TGTGCCAGCAGAGCCCTGTTCGGGGGAGACACTGAAGCTTTCTTT.

This clone showed up just once. This chain connects TRBV4-1 to TRBJ1-4, with TRBD1 as a possible D gene (6 bases). CDR1 is MGHRA, CDR2 YSYEKL, per germline. V gave up 3 bases and J gave up 10 bases, with 18 bases separating them. CDR3 size: 15 residues. The CDR3 region is CASSQGGRGNGKLFF. CDR3 coding DNA: TGCGCCAGCAGCCAGGGGGGGAGGGGGAACGGAAAACTGTTTTTT.

In its sample, this clone was seen a few times. The chain recombines TRBV7-3 with TRBJ1-2, with 7 bases matching TRBD1. The CDR3 covers 12 residues. Germline V gene data show CDR1 as SGHTA and CDR2 as FQGTGA. After removal of 5 bases from V and 9 bases from J, the junction contained 6 bases not matched to a gene. This chain's CDR3 is CASSPGQARYTF. The CDR3 region has the DNA TGTGCCAGCAGCCCCGGACAGGCCCGCTACACCTTC.

This clone has more than one count but fewer than ten. The V and J genes are TRBV10-2 and TRBJ1-1; D call uncertain. The length of the CDR3 is 13 residues. Per the germline V gene, CDR1 is WSHSY and CDR2 is SAAADI. The V end was cut by 4 bases, the J end by 4 bases, with 10 bases between. The CDR3 here is CASSATRITEAFF. The CDR3 DNA reads as TGCGCCAGCAGTGCGACGAGGATCACTGAAGCTTTCTTT.

This clone was detected only once. The chain links TRBV28 to TRBJ1-5, with D tentatively TRBD1 (6 bases). Trimming took 8 bases from V and 9 from J, leaving 14 bases between them. This CDR3 is 12 amino acids long. CDR1 MDHEN and CDR2 SYDVKM come from the germline V gene. CDR3: CASRRGTGPQHF. The CDR3, as DNA: TGTGCCAGCCGCAGGGGAACAGGGCCCCAGCATTTT.

The chain has TRBV3-1 (or the pseudogene TRBV3-2) and TRBJ2-5; 11 positions match TRBD2. Per the germline V gene, CDR1 is LGHDT and CDR2 is YNNKEL (reference sequence). This CDR3 spans 15 amino acids. V gave up 4 bases and J gave up 4 bases; unmatched junction bases: 5. The CDR3 coding sequence is TGTGCCAGCAGCCCACGACTAGCGGGGACAGAGACCCAGTACTTC. Translated: CASSPRLAGTETQYF.

The chain couples TRBV14 to TRBJ2-7; 9 positions agree with TRBD1. Germline loops: CDR1 SGHDN, CDR2 FVKESK. This CDR3 has 15 amino acids. Trimming took 4 bases from V and 4 from J; bases not matched to a gene: 8. Written as DNA, the CDR3 is TGTGCCAGCAGCCCGAAAGACAGGGGGGCGTACGAGCAGTACTTC. This sequence encodes CASSPKDRGAYEQYF.

In nucleotides, the CDR3 is TGTGCCAGCAGCCCAAGCAACTATGGCTACACCTTC. It is translated as CASSPSNYGYTF. V gene TRBV9 combines with J gene TRBJ1-2; D unclear. The germline V and J ends were trimmed by 4 bases and 2 bases, with 6 bases remaining between them. The CDR3 loop spans 12 amino acids. Germline V CDR1 and CDR2: SGDLS, YYNGEE.